Below, 27 T cell receptor beta chains from the same sample are listed, as sequenced in a study of blood T cells in healthy people across ages. Through a sample-barcoded 5' primer and a J-beta primer mix, a second PCR was run for roughly 6 to 12 cycles. In TCRdb, the 5' RACE reads were re-called with MiXCR into one record per CDR3 protein. Of hundreds of thousands of distinct CDR3 sequences listed, about 30% are singletons. What was sequenced was blood. These receptors were obtained from a woman older than 75 in good health.

In this sample, this clonotype turned up many times. V usage is TRBV20-1 and J usage is TRBJ2-5, with D possibly being TRBD1 (6 bases). The CDR3 length is 12 residues. Between the trimmed V and J ends, which lost 3 bases and 5 bases, there was a span of 10 bases. Germline V CDR1 and CDR2: DFQATT, SNEGSKA (reference sequence). CDR3 amino acids: CSARPRGETQYF. CDR3 nucleotide sequence: TGCAGTGCTAGGCCGAGGGGGGAGACCCAGTACTTC.

This clonotype was found once. The germline gene is not matched at one end of the junction; a read error may be the cause. V gene TRBV20-1 combines with J gene TRBJ1-3; the D gene is possibly TRBD1 (5 bases). Germline values: CDR1 DFQATT, CDR2 SNEGSKA (reference sequence). The CDR3 extends over 12 amino acids. The CDR3 DNA is TGCAGTCCTAGGGGCTCTGGAAACACCATATATTTT. Residues: CSPRGSGNTIYF.

This clonotype was observed at least ten times. The rearrangement joins TRBV7-6 to TRBJ2-5; no clear D gene. This CDR3 has 12 amino acids. CDR1 is SGHVS, CDR2 FNYEAQ, per germline. V lost 3 bases to trimming and J lost 5 bases, with 7 bases between them. This chain's CDR3 is CASSFPRETQYF. CDR3 coding DNA: TGTGCCAGCAGCTTCCCTCGGGAGACCCAGTACTTC.

This clonotype was seen a handful of times. The rearrangement links TRBV5-1 to TRBJ2-7, with 7 bases fitting TRBD1. Germline values: CDR1 SGHRS, CDR2 YFSETQ. Losses at the gene ends were 4 bases for V and 2 bases for J; bases not matched to a gene: 3. The CDR3 has 13 residues. Here the CDR3 reads CASSTDRAYEQYF. CDR3 bases: TGCGCCAGCAGCACAGACAGGGCCTACGAGCAGTACTTC.

This clonotype was counted ten times or more. V is TRBV7-3 and J is TRBJ2-3, with a possible D match to TRBD1 (6 bases). This CDR3 has 17 residues. Per the germline V gene, CDR1 is SGHTA and CDR2 is FQGTGA. Trimming left V 4 bases short and J 0 bases short, with 17 bases between. The CDR3 protein is CASSSRTDLSSTDTQYF. The CDR3 nucleotides read TGTGCCAGCAGCTCTCGGACAGATTTGAGTAGCACAGATACGCAGTATTTT.

The CDR3 loop is CSATQFGGANEQYF. Written as DNA, the CDR3 is TGCAGTGCTACACAATTCGGCGGAGCGAATGAGCAGTACTTC. This chain uses TRBV20-1 with TRBJ2-1; no definite D call. The DNA matches TRBJ2-7 better at its end, which makes the J call doubtful. The CDR3 consists of 14 residues. Germline loops: CDR1 DFQATT, CDR2 SNEGSKA (reference sequence).

As for this clonotype: This sequence may be a read error, since a much larger clone differs from it by one base. As DNA, the CDR3 is TGTGCCAGCAGTGAGAGATTAAGGGGGCGGCAAGAGACCCGGTACTTC. Translated: CASSERLRGRQETRYF. The V and J genes are TRBV6-1 and TRBJ2-5; TRBD1 matches at 7 bases. The CDR3 extends over 16 amino acids. Germline assignment: CDR1 MNHNS and CDR2 SASEGT.

This clonotype appeared once. The junction and the germline gene differ at one end; a read error may be behind it. V is TRBV30 and J is TRBJ2-4; TRBD2 agrees at 12 bases. Near its end, the DNA agrees better with TRBJ2-7, so the J call may be wrong. Germline assignment: CDR1 GTSNPN and CDR2 SVGIG (reference sequence). The CDR3 loop spans 14 amino acids. The CDR3 protein is CARSVTSGGNEQYF. As DNA, the CDR3 is TGTGCCAGGAGTGTAACTAGCGGGGGGAACGAGCAGTACTTC.

The chain carries TRBV5-1 and TRBJ2-3; 12 positions match TRBD1. In germline, CDR1 is SGHRS, CDR2 YFSETQ. This CDR3 region has 18 residues. Trimming took 3 bases from V and 1 from J; bases not matched to a gene: 9. The DNA for the CDR3 is TGCGCCAGCAGCTGGGGAGGGACAGGGGGCACGGGCACAGATACGCAGTATTTT. This translates into CASSWGGTGGTGTDTQYF.

Only one count was recorded for this clonotype. The J gene is TRBJ1-5, the V gene TRBV6-2 or TRBV6-3; the match to TRBD1 covers 11 bases. The V gene end was trimmed by 8 bases and the J gene end by 7 bases; junction bases not matched to a gene: 25. CDR1 MNHEY and CDR2 SVGEGT come from the germline V gene. The CDR3 covers 20 residues. The CDR3 here is CASGPGGRALLRDRGQPQHF. The CDR3 bases are TGTGCCAGCGGGCCTGGGGGTCGCGCGCTGCTCCGGGACAGGGGGCAGCCCCAGCATTTT.

This clonotype occurred many times. The genes are TRBV4-2 and TRBJ2-5; 11 bases agree with TRBD2. Trimming cost V 2 bases and J 3 bases; bases outside gene matches: 5. The CDR3 is 16 residues long. Germline V lookup: CDR1 LGHNA, CDR2 YNFKEQ. The CDR3: CASSQITSGGEETQYF. CDR3 bases: TGTGCCAGCAGCCAAATAACTAGCGGGGGAGAAGAGACCCAGTACTTC.

The rearrangement uses TRBV3-1 and TRBJ2-1, with 7 bases that match TRBD1. CDR3 length equals 17 residues. V trimming: 0 bases; J trimming: 4 bases; junction bases outside the gene matches: 9. Germline V gene lookup returns CDR1 LGHDT and CDR2 YNNKEL (reference sequence). The CDR3 coding sequence is TGTGCCAGCAGCCAAGATATATCACAGGGGCCTTACAATGAGCAGTTCTTC. Translating it yields CASSQDISQGPYNEQFF.

There are many counts of this clonotype. V is TRBV6-6 and J is TRBJ1-1; D uncertain. CDR1 is MNHNY, CDR2 SVGAGI, per germline (reference sequence). CDR3 length: 13 amino acids. Trimming took 2 bases from V and 3 from J, leaving 7 bases between them. This CDR3 reads CASSYVGDTEAFF. DNA for the CDR3: TGTGCCAGCAGTTACGTCGGGGACACTGAAGCTTTCTTT.

This CDR3 reads CASSLPGGWITEAFF. The DNA of the CDR3 is TGTGCCAGCTCCCTCCCAGGCGGTTGGATTACTGAAGCTTTCTTT. This chain connects TRBV18 to TRBJ1-1, with D uncertain. Trimming took 6 bases from V and 5 from J, leaving 19 bases between them. This CDR3 has 15 residues. Germline V gives CDR1 KGHSH, CDR2 LQKENI.

Concerning this clonotype: A much larger clone sits a single nucleotide away, making a read error possible. CDR3 in amino acids: CAGSQLGGRTDTQYF. The DNA of the CDR3 is TGTGCCGGCAGTCAGTTGGGGGGGCGTACAGATACGCAGTATTTT. V is TRBV6-1 and J is TRBJ2-3, with D possibly being TRBD2 (7 bases). This CDR3 spans 15 amino acids. In germline, CDR1 is MNHNS, CDR2 SASEGT.

This chain links TRBV3-1 with TRBJ1-4; D ambiguous. The CDR3 loop spans 16 amino acids. Germline loops: CDR1 LGHDT, CDR2 YNNKEL (reference sequence). V dropped 1 base and J dropped 6 bases, with 15 bases sitting between them. The CDR3 is CASSQVGQDWDEKLFF. The CDR3 DNA follows: TGTGCCAGCAGCCAAGTTGGTCAAGACTGGGATGAAAAACTGTTTTTT.

In its sample, this clonotype was seen a few times. V and J are TRBV4-2 and TRBJ1-1; D unresolved. The CDR3 has 12 residues. Germline CDR1 LGHNA, CDR2 YNFKEQ. Trimming left V 6 bases short and J 11 bases short, with 16 bases between. The CDR3 coding sequence is TGTGCCAGCAGACATAACGGGCCCGAGGCTTTCTTT. This codes for CASRHNGPEAFF.

For this clonotype: This may arise from a read error, as a much more abundant clone is one base away. The rearrangement uses TRBV5-1 and TRBJ2-1; 10 bases line up with TRBD2. In germline, CDR1 is SGHRS, CDR2 YFSETQ. The CDR3 has 14 amino acids. The CDR3 region has the DNA TGCGCCAGCAGCGAGCGGGGGGGTTACAATGAGCAGGTCTTC. Protein product: CASSERGGYNEQVF.

To note about this clonotype: This may stem from a read error, because a much larger clone lies one nucleotide away. V is TRBV7-2 and J is TRBJ2-7; 16 bases align to TRBD2. The CDR3 spans 16 residues. The J segment lost 7 bases and the V segment lost 5 bases, leaving 8 bases of the junction unmatched. Germline values: CDR1 SGHTA, CDR2 FQGNSA. CDR3 in amino acids: CASSTEGTSGGVEQYF. The CDR3 DNA follows: TGTGCCAGCAGCACAGAAGGGACTAGCGGGGGGGTGGAGCAGTACTTC.

This clonotype was recorded many times. The chain links TRBV6-2 or TRBV6-3 to TRBJ2-5; no definite D call. Germline V gene data show CDR1 as MNHEY and CDR2 as SVGEGT. The CDR3 contains 13 residues. Trimming removed 2 bases from V and 4 bases from J, with 8 bases in between. In nucleotides, the CDR3 is TGTGCCAGCAGTTACCCCCCTGGAGAGACCCAGTACTTC. Translating it yields CASSYPPGETQYF.

This clonotype has ten or more counts. The chain employs TRBV20-1 and TRBJ2-7; TRBD1 matches 11 bases. Germline CDR1 and CDR2: DFQATT and SNEGSKA (reference sequence). V was clipped by 6 bases and J by 4 bases; unmatched bases: 11. The CDR3 totals 15 residues. In DNA, the CDR3 is TGCAGTGCCGCCTCTCCGGGGACAGGGGGATACGAGCAGTACTTC. Translated: CSAASPGTGGYEQYF.

Concerning this clonotype itself: Just one base apart from a much larger clone, this may be a read error. V and J are TRBV5-1 and TRBJ2-7, with 7 positions matching TRBD2. The germline gives CDR1 SGHRS, CDR2 YFSETQ. V dropped 4 bases and J dropped 7; count of bases not matched to a gene: 14. The CDR3 has 15 amino acids. The CDR3 coding sequence is TGCGCCAGCAGCAGCACTAGCGTCGGTGACAATGAGCAGTACTTC. It translates to CASSSTSVGDNEQYF. Full variable domain (rest looked up from reference TRBV5-1 and TRBJ2-7): KAGVTQTPRYLIKTRGQQVTLSCSPISGHRSVSWYQQTPGQGLQFLFEYFSETQRNKGNFPGRFSGRQFSNSRSEMNVSTLELGDSALYLCASSSTSVGDNEQYFGPGTRLTVT.

A few counts support this clonotype. The chain has TRBV15 and TRBJ2-2; D is ambiguous. The germline V and J ends were trimmed by 4 bases and 2 bases, with 5 bases remaining between them. This CDR3 has 13 residues. Germline loops: CDR1 LNHNV, CDR2 YYDKDF (reference sequence). CDR3 coding DNA: TGTGCCACCAGCACATCTAACACCGGGGAGCTGTTTTTT. It yields the protein CATSTSNTGELFF.

In regard to this clonotype: Being one base from a much bigger clone, this may be a read error. The V and J genes are TRBV12-3 or TRBV12-4 and TRBJ2-5; TRBD2 aligns across 8 bases. This CDR3 is built from 14 residues. Trimming removed 2 bases from V and 11 bases from J; junction bases left unmatched: 10. CDR3 amino acids: CASSLNGGANEQYF. The CDR3 nucleotides read TGTGCCAGCAGTTTAAACGGGGGGGCTAATGAGCAGTACTTC.

This clonotype was seen repeatedly, ten times or more. V is TRBV7-8 and J is TRBJ2-2; 11 positions agree with TRBD1. CDR3 length: 19 amino acids. Germline CDR1 reads SGHVS; CDR2 reads FQNEAQ. The V segment lost 4 bases and the J segment 5 bases; nucleotides outside the gene matches: 15. The chain's CDR3 is CASSSILDRGRGGTGELFF. DNA of the CDR3: TGTGCCAGCAGCTCCATATTGGACAGGGGGCGCGGAGGGACCGGGGAGCTGTTTTTT.

This clonotype occurred many times. The V and J genes are TRBV2 and TRBJ2-1, with D hard to call. Looked up from germline, CDR1 is SNHLY and CDR2 is FYNNEI. The CDR3 consists of 13 residues. V shed 2 bases and J shed 0 bases, with 2 bases lying between them. In DNA, the CDR3 is TGTGCCAGCAGTGAATACTCCTACAATGAGCAGTTCTTC. Translated: CASSEYSYNEQFF.

This clonotype was observed a handful of times. The V call is TRBV4-2, the J call TRBJ2-1, with TRBD2 identical over 11 bases. The CDR3 runs to 15 residues. V lost 6 bases, J lost 6 bases, and 7 bases stayed unmatched. CDR1 and CDR2 from the germline V gene are LGHNA and YNFKEQ. The CDR3 protein is CASRPLAGEFNEQFF. CDR3 nucleotide sequence: TGTGCCAGCAGACCACTAGCGGGGGAATTCAATGAGCAGTTCTTC.